A selection of T cell receptor beta chains follows, all from one sample in a study of blood T cell repertoires in COVID-19. Profiled with immunoSEQ multiplex PCR; TCRdb holds only in-frame clones, not every one. The repertoire includes some 150,000 clones, around 85% of them detected once, and 6.5% to 9.5% sits in the top ten. The sample consisted of peripheral blood. The source of these receptors is a woman aged 60-75 years with COVID-19, enrolled during active disease. Each CDR3 is given without its conserved first and last residue. A clone size is listed for some rows: how often the clone was seen (once, few, many), or a class if it is expanded.

>TRBJ1-4|TRBV6-5|-
ASSYSMGGSNEKLF
>TRBJ1-4|TRBV19|-
ASSILDAGGNEKLF
>TRBJ1-1|TRBV12-3/TRBV12-4|once
ASVGGMNTEAF
>TRBJ2-1|TRBV7-8|-
ASSPLYRDRGINEQF
>TRBJ1-2|TRBV4-2|-
ASSQDPAELGGGYT
>TRBJ1-1|TRBV10-3|-
AISESRQNTEAF
>TRBJ1-1|TRBV3-1/TRBV3-2|-
ASSQVLGAEAF
>TRBJ1-5|TRBV6-2/TRBV6-3|-
ASSYGLLGNQPQH
>TRBJ2-5|TRBV25-1|-
ASSPGGSGGQETQY
>TRBJ1-2|TRBV5-1|-
ASSPLRGSYGYT
>TRBJ2-7|TRBV11-3|-
ASSRTGLDEQY
>TRBJ1-1|TRBV14|few
ASSQGGRGLVVNTEAF
>TRBJ1-5|TRBV3-1/TRBV3-2|-
ASSQDSGQVGNQPQH
>TRBJ1-1|TRBV14|once
ASSQAGGIEAF
>TRBJ1-1|TRBV21-1|-
ASTPGQGLNTEAF